Below are 5 T cell receptor beta chains sequenced from a single sample in a study of shared clonotypes between healthy human individuals. Clones were sequenced by immunoSEQ multiplex PCR, and TCRdb holds only the in-frame ones, with some missing. Altogether 2,500,000 or so clones are present, roughly 93% being singletons, with the ten largest covering about 0.38%. The specimen sequenced was naive CD4+ T cells from PBMCs. The subset here: CD45RA+ positively selected. These TCRs come from a man younger than 35 in good health. Some clones in this sample may be carry-over from other donors' samples.

The chain employs TRBV25-1 and TRBJ2-1; D unresolved. V was trimmed by 2 bases and J by 6 bases, leaving 2 bases between them. Germline V CDR1 and CDR2: MGHDK, SYGVNS. This CDR3 region has 11 residues. CDR3 sequence reads: CASSERNEQFF. CDR3 nucleotide sequence: TGTGCCAGCAGTGAACGCAATGAGCAGTTCTTC.

The rearrangement joins TRBV27 to TRBJ2-3, with D maybe TRBD2 (6 bases). The CDR3 spans 16 residues. Trimming cost V 5 bases and J 8 bases, with 23 bases left between them. Germline V gene data show CDR1 as MNHEY and CDR2 as SMNVEV (reference sequence). This chain's CDR3 is CASSLLFGSSLVTQYF. DNA of the CDR3: TGTGCCAGCAGTCTACTCTTCGGGAGCTCCCTTGTTACGCAGTATTTT.

This sequence joins TRBV6-5 and TRBJ2-7; possibly TRBD1 for D (6 bases). The V end was cut by 1 base, the J end by 2 bases, with 12 bases between. CDR1 is MNHEY and CDR2 is SVGAGI in the germline V gene. This CDR3 is built from 15 residues. CDR3 nucleotide sequence: TGTGCCAGCAGTTACTATGTAGGACAGACCTACGAGCAGTACTTC. Translating gives CASSYYVGQTYEQYF.

CDR3 sequence reads: CASSPGGTASTDTQYF. CDR3 bases: TGTGCCAGCTCACCAGGAGGGACAGCTAGCACAGATACGCAGTATTTT. The chain recombines TRBV18 with TRBJ2-3; tentative D call: TRBD1 (7 bases). The CDR3 loop spans 16 amino acids. The V end was cut by 2 bases, the J end by 0 bases, with 12 bases between. Germline loops: CDR1 KGHSH, CDR2 LQKENI.

This chain joins TRBV28 and TRBJ2-2; TRBD2 is a possible D gene (6 bases). V lost 7 bases and J 1 base, leaving 13 bases between the germline ends. The CDR3 has 15 residues. Germline values: CDR1 MDHEN, CDR2 SYDVKM. In nucleotides, the CDR3 is TGTGCCAGCACTGCTGGCGGGATGAACACCGGGGAGCTGTTTTTT. This gives the protein CASTAGGMNTGELFF.